The rows below give T cell receptor beta chains drawn from one sample of a study of somatic mutations in cytotoxic T cells in rheumatoid arthritis. The data were produced by immunoSEQ multiplex PCR, yet TCRdb's version contains in-frame clones alone and is incomplete. The sample includes 10,000 to 15,000 clones, roughly 74% of them seen just once. Sequences were obtained from CD8+ T cells sorted from blood. These TCRs come from an adult with rheumatoid arthritis. CDR3s include the opening cysteine and the closing phenylalanine or tryptophan. A D gene is named only where the DNA matches it firmly. Expanded clones are given a class, and other clones once, few, many or no size at all.

size: .; V: TRBV4-1; J: TRBJ2-7; D: .; CDR3: CASSLRSDVQTYEQYF; DNA: TGCGCCAGCAGCCTCCGCAGCGACGTACAAACCTACGAGCAGTACTTC
size: .; V: TRBV29-1; J: TRBJ2-7; D: TRBD1; CDR3: CSVAGQGKYEQYF; DNA: TGCAGCGTTGCGGGACAGGGGAAATACGAGCAGTACTTC
size: .; V: TRBV6-4; J: TRBJ2-7; D: .; CDR3: CASSVGPESYEQYF; DNA: TGTGCCAGCAGTGTAGGGCCCGAATCCTACGAGCAGTACTTC
size: .; V: TRBV2; J: TRBJ2-7; D: .; CDR3: CASSVYEQYF; DNA: TGTGCCAGCAGTGTTTACGAGCAGTACTTC
size: .; V: TRBV4-1; J: TRBJ2-3; D: .; CDR3: CASSQAWPNTDTQYF; DNA: TGCGCCAGCAGCCAAGCTTGGCCGAACACAGATACGCAGTATTTT
size: .; V: TRBV5-4; J: TRBJ2-7; D: TRBD2; CDR3: CASSSTGTNYEQYF; DNA: TGTGCCAGCAGCTCTACCGGGACTAACTACGAGCAGTACTTC
size: .; V: TRBV9; J: TRBJ2-5; D: .; CDR3: CASSPRSGQRKETQYF; DNA: TGTGCCAGCAGCCCCCGGAGCGGCCAACGGAAAGAGACCCAGTACTTC
size: .; V: TRBV6-4; J: TRBJ2-6; D: TRBD2; CDR3: CASSDTLAVGSGANVLTF; DNA: TGTGCCAGCAGTGACACCCTAGCGGTGGGCTCTGGGGCCAACGTCCTGACTTTC
size: .; V: TRBV5-5; J: TRBJ2-1; D: TRBD2; CDR3: CASSFRAGGDYEQFF; DNA: TGTGCCAGCAGCTTTAGGGCGGGAGGTGACTATGAGCAGTTCTTC
size: .; V: TRBV2; J: TRBJ2-7; D: TRBD2; CDR3: CASWTSDSYEQYF; DNA: TGTGCCAGCTGGACTAGCGACTCCTACGAGCAGTACTTC
size: .; V: TRBV2; J: TRBJ2-1; D: .; CDR3: CASSEIGVGMDEQFF; DNA: TGTGCCAGCAGTGAAATAGGGGTTGGCATGGATGAGCAGTTCTTC
size: .; V: TRBV15; J: TRBJ2-3; D: .; CDR3: CATSRDRTDTQYF; DNA: TGTGCCACCAGCAGAGATAGGACCGATACGCAGTATTTT
size: .; V: TRBV5-4; J: TRBJ2-7; D: .; CDR3: CASSLEGGYEQYF; DNA: TGTGCCAGCAGCTTGGAAGGGGGCTACGAGCAGTACTTC
size: .; V: TRBV4-2; J: TRBJ1-5; D: .; CDR3: CASSPALNQPQHF; DNA: TGTGCCAGCAGCCCTGCCTTAAATCAGCCCCAGCATTTT
size: .; V: TRBV9; J: TRBJ1-5; D: .; CDR3: CASSPGGGLSDQPQHF; DNA: TGTGCCAGCAGCCCCGGGGGGGGGTTGTCGGATCAGCCCCAGCATTTT
size: .; V: TRBV7-9; J: TRBJ2-7; D: .; CDR3: CASSLGGTVYEQYF; DNA: TGTGCCAGCAGCTTAGGCGGGACAGTCTACGAGCAGTACTTC
size: medium-sized; V: TRBV7-6; J: TRBJ2-3; D: TRBD1; CDR3: CASSPMQGALTDTQYF; DNA: TGTGCCAGCAGCCCTATGCAGGGGGCGCTCACAGATACGCAGTATTTT
size: .; V: TRBV27; J: TRBJ1-2; D: .; CDR3: CASSLVSGAGGYTF; DNA: TGTGCCAGCAGTTTAGTTTCAGGGGCAGGCGGCTACACCTTC
size: .; V: TRBV7-9; J: TRBJ1-1; D: .; CDR3: CASSAGRGVNTEAFF; DNA: TGTGCCAGCAGCGCAGGACGGGGCGTGAACACTGAAGCTTTCTTT
size: .; V: TRBV19; J: TRBJ1-5; D: .; CDR3: CASSIWGGEQPQHF; DNA: TGTGCCAGTAGTATCTGGGGAGGTGAGCAGCCCCAGCATTTT
size: once; V: TRBV5-6; J: TRBJ1-2; D: TRBD1; CDR3: CASSVLTGGHGYTF; DNA: TGTGCCAGCAGCGTACTGACAGGGGGACATGGCTACACCTTC
size: .; V: TRBV29-1; J: TRBJ1-1; D: .; CDR3: CSVDRQGNTEAFF; DNA: TGCAGCGTTGATCGGCAGGGAAACACTGAAGCTTTCTTT
size: once; V: TRBV4-1; J: TRBJ1-2; D: .; CDR3: CASSGDLYGYTF; DNA: TGCGCCAGCAGCGGGGATTTATATGGCTACACCTTC
size: .; V: TRBV11-2; J: TRBJ2-7; D: .; CDR3: CASSLDPSDFPDEQYF; DNA: TGTGCCAGCAGCTTAGATCCGTCGGACTTCCCCGATGAGCAGTACTTC
size: .; V: TRBV14; J: TRBJ2-7; D: TRBD1; CDR3: CASSQDGDSASYEQYF; DNA: TGTGCCAGCAGCCAAGATGGGGACAGCGCTTCCTACGAGCAGTACTTC
size: once; V: TRBV30; J: TRBJ2-7; D: .; CDR3: CAWTDGLSYEQYF; DNA: TGTGCCTGGACCGATGGACTCTCCTACGAGCAGTACTTC
size: .; V: TRBV28; J: TRBJ1-1; D: .; CDR3: CASSFRGANTEAFF; DNA: TGTGCCAGCAGTTTTCGGGGGGCGAACACTGAAGCTTTCTTT
size: few; V: TRBV28; J: TRBJ2-7; D: .; CDR3: CASTQGYEQYF; DNA: TGTGCCAGCACGCAGGGCTACGAGCAGTACTTC
size: once; V: TRBV6-5; J: TRBJ2-2; D: .; CDR3: CASSYPRDGTGELFF; DNA: TGTGCCAGCAGTTACCCCAGGGATGGGACCGGGGAGCTGTTTTTT
size: .; V: TRBV4-1; J: TRBJ1-2; D: .; CDR3: CANSQDVVGRYGYTF; DNA: TGCGCCAACAGCCAAGATGTAGTGGGGAGGTATGGCTACACCTTC
size: .; V: TRBV4-1; J: TRBJ2-1; D: TRBD2; CDR3: CASSGAGTSGANEQFF; DNA: TGCGCCAGCAGCGGAGCAGGGACTAGCGGAGCTAATGAGCAGTTCTTC
size: .; V: TRBV6-6; J: TRBJ2-7; D: .; CDR3: CASTAAGEQYF; DNA: TGTGCCAGCACCGCGGCTGGTGAGCAGTACTTC
size: .; V: TRBV30; J: TRBJ2-1; D: TRBD1; CDR3: CAWSAGTGVFEQFF; DNA: TGTGCCTGGAGTGCCGGGACAGGGGTTTTCGAGCAGTTCTTC
size: .; V: TRBV10-3; J: TRBJ2-3; D: .; CDR3: CAISGGTYTDTQYF; DNA: TGTGCCATCAGTGGGGGGACGTACACAGATACGCAGTATTTT
size: .; V: TRBV9; J: TRBJ1-2; D: .; CDR3: CASSVALNSVGDVEMYGYTF; DNA: TGTGCCAGCAGCGTAGCTTTAAATTCGGTGGGGGACGTAGAGATGTATGGCTACACCTTC
size: .; V: TRBV4-1; J: TRBJ2-5; D: TRBD2; CDR3: CASSQDPSGRTETQYF; DNA: TGCGCCAGCAGCCAAGATCCTAGCGGGAGGACCGAGACCCAGTACTTC
size: .; V: TRBV4-1; J: TRBJ2-1; D: TRBD2; CDR3: CASSPPGAGDYNEQFF; DNA: TGCGCCAGCAGCCCCCCGGGCGCGGGAGACTACAATGAGCAGTTCTTC
size: .; V: TRBV27; J: TRBJ2-7; D: TRBD2; CDR3: CASSFGGSSYEQYF; DNA: TGTGCCAGCAGTTTTGGCGGGAGCTCCTACGAGCAGTACTTC
size: .; V: TRBV4-1; J: TRBJ1-6; D: .; CDR3: CASSQETGHAYNSPLHF; DNA: TGCGCCAGCAGCCAAGAAACGGGGCACGCCTATAATTCACCCCTCCACTTT
size: .; V: TRBV28; J: TRBJ1-5; D: .; CDR3: CASSLSGHIPRSNQPQHF; DNA: TGTGCCAGCAGTTTATCGGGACACATACCGAGGAGCAATCAGCCCCAGCATTTT
size: .; V: TRBV6-1; J: TRBJ1-6; D: .; CDR3: CASSGGGNYNSPLHF; DNA: TGTGCCAGCAGTGGGGGAGGCAACTATAATTCACCCCTCCACTTT
size: few; V: TRBV9; J: TRBJ2-5; D: .; CDR3: CASSQTGLKGETQYF; DNA: TGTGCCAGCAGCCAAACGGGACTGAAAGGGGAGACCCAGTACTTC
size: medium-sized; V: TRBV14; J: TRBJ1-1; D: TRBD1; CDR3: CASSLGQGGTEAFF; DNA: TGTGCCAGCAGTCTCGGACAGGGAGGCACTGAAGCTTTCTTT
size: few; V: TRBV5-1; J: TRBJ1-5; D: TRBD1; CDR3: CASSPTGDFNQPQHF; DNA: TGCGCCAGCAGCCCGACAGGGGACTTCAATCAGCCCCAGCATTTT
size: .; V: TRBV9; J: TRBJ2-6; D: .; CDR3: CASSVEGQPGSGANVLTF; DNA: TGTGCCAGCAGCGTAGAAGGACAACCCGGCTCTGGGGCCAACGTCCTGACTTTC
size: .; V: TRBV6-6; J: TRBJ1-5; D: .; CDR3: CASSYSTGFNQPQHF; DNA: TGTGCCAGCAGTTACTCAACCGGTTTCAATCAGCCCCAGCATTTT
size: .; V: TRBV7-8; J: TRBJ2-3; D: .; CDR3: CASSPQGTGSLDTQYF; DNA: TGTGCCAGCAGCCCGCAAGGAACCGGGAGCCTGGATACGCAGTATTTT
size: .; V: TRBV4-1; J: TRBJ2-3; D: TRBD2; CDR3: CASSQATLSGSRDTQYF; DNA: TGCGCCAGCAGCCAGGCTACCCTCAGCGGGAGTAGGGATACGCAGTATTTT
size: .; V: TRBV28; J: TRBJ2-7; D: .; CDR3: CASSYGSYEQYF; DNA: TGTGCCAGCAGTTATGGGTCCTACGAGCAGTACTTC
size: .; V: TRBV5-8; J: TRBJ2-7; D: .; CDR3: CASSLASDYEQYF; DNA: TGTGCCAGCAGCTTGGCCTCGGACTACGAGCAGTACTTC
size: .; V: TRBV12-5; J: TRBJ1-2; D: .; CDR3: CASGLDWNYGYTF; DNA: TGTGCTAGTGGCTTGGACTGGAACTATGGCTACACCTTC
size: .; V: TRBV30; J: TRBJ2-7; D: .; CDR3: CAWSWGRTYEQYF; DNA: TGTGCCTGGAGTTGGGGCCGGACCTACGAGCAGTACTTC
size: .; V: TRBV14; J: TRBJ1-2; D: TRBD1; CDR3: CASSPLGEGQWDYGYTF; DNA: TGTGCCAGCAGCCCCCTTGGTGAGGGACAGTGGGACTATGGCTACACCTTC
size: .; V: TRBV5-1; J: TRBJ2-5; D: TRBD2; CDR3: CASRPVVAGAQETQYF; DNA: TGCGCCAGCAGGCCGGTGGTAGCGGGAGCCCAAGAGACCCAGTACTTC
size: .; V: TRBV11-3; J: TRBJ2-7; D: .; CDR3: CASSSTGYEQYF; DNA: TGTGCCAGCAGTTCGACGGGGTACGAGCAGTACTTC
size: few; V: TRBV2; J: TRBJ2-2; D: TRBD1; CDR3: CASSAGGRTGELFF; DNA: TGTGCCAGCAGTGCAGGGGGCCGCACCGGGGAGCTGTTTTTT
size: .; V: TRBV28; J: TRBJ1-2; D: .; CDR3: CASSLTYGDSNYGYTF; DNA: TGTGCCAGCAGTTTAACGTACGGTGATTCTAACTATGGCTACACCTTC